The 18 T cell receptor beta chains presented below share a single source sample, sequenced in a study of blood T cells in healthy people across ages. Next came a second PCR, run for about 6 to 12 cycles, which used a sample-barcoded 5' primer along with a J-beta primer mix. TCRdb re-analysed the 5' RACE reads in MiXCR, keeping a single row per CDR3 protein. The sample has approximately 290,000 distinct CDR3 sequences, 25% to 30% seen once. Sequenced: blood. These TCRs come from a woman aged 70 to 79 in good health.

This clonotype appeared a few times. The chain links TRBV7-6 to TRBJ2-7, with TRBD1 matching 8 bases. This CDR3 is built from 15 residues. Trimming at V came to 5 bases and at J to 5 bases, leaving 11 bases not matched to a gene. Germline lookup yields CDR1 SGHVS and CDR2 FNYEAQ. The CDR3 sequence: CASSGGQGRSNEQYF. The CDR3 coding sequence is TGTGCCAGCAGCGGCGGACAGGGCCGGTCCAACGAGCAGTACTTC. Filled out from reference TRBV7-6 and TRBJ2-7, the complete variable domain reads GAGVSQSPRYKVTKRGQDVALRCDPISGHVSLYWYRQALGQGPEFLTYFNYEAQQDKSGLPNDRFSAERPEGSISTLTIQRTEQRDSAMYRCASSGGQGRSNEQYFGPGTRLTVT.

This clonotype was seen repeatedly, ten times or more. J is TRBJ2-3 and V is TRBV20-1; a weak D match, TRBD1 (5 bases). The CDR3 has 14 residues. V was pared by 2 bases and J by 1 base, with 10 bases between. CDR1 is DFQATT and CDR2 is SNEGSKA in the germline V gene (reference sequence). The CDR3 loop reads CSARWGGRTDTQYF. In DNA, the CDR3 is TGCAGTGCTAGATGGGGCGGTCGCACAGATACGCAGTATTTT.

In this sample, this clonotype turned up a few times. The chain couples TRBV24-1 to TRBJ2-3; TRBD2 might be the D (5 bases). Germline CDR1 reads KGHDR; CDR2 reads SFDVKD. The ends were cut back, 6 bases at V and 2 bases at J, with 14 bases in the middle. This CDR3 spans 15 amino acids. The CDR3 loop reads CATSPGGPPTDTQYF. CDR3 nucleotide sequence: TGTGCCACCAGTCCAGGAGGACCCCCCACAGATACGCAGTATTTT.

The chain combines TRBV20-1 with TRBJ2-4, with D perhaps TRBD1 (6 bases). This CDR3 contains 15 residues. Germline V lookup: CDR1 DFQATT, CDR2 SNEGSKA (reference sequence). Trimming took 7 bases from V and 1 from J, leaving 17 bases between them. The CDR3 DNA sequence: TGCAGTGTTCCAACGCAGGGGAAGGCCAAAAACATTCAGTACTTC. Translation gives CSVPTQGKAKNIQYF.

V gene TRBV6-5 combines with J gene TRBJ2-7; the match to TRBD2 covers 9 bases. Near its end, the DNA agrees better with TRBJ2-1, so the J call may be wrong. The CDR3 is 14 residues long. Per the germline V gene, CDR1 is MNHEY and CDR2 is SVGAGI. CDR3 in DNA: TGTGCCAGCAGTTCTACCGGGACTAGCTCCGAGCAGTTCTTC. This gives the protein CASSSTGTSSEQFF.

This clonotype was counted a few times. A read error may account for a junction end that differs from germline. The chain combines TRBV5-1 with TRBJ1-5; 10 nucleotides align to TRBD1. Germline lookup yields CDR1 SGHRS and CDR2 YFSETQ. The CDR3 has 16 residues. The CDR3 coding sequence is TGCACCAGCAGCTTGAGTGCAAGGACAGGGGGTGAGCCCCAGCATTTT. Amino acid sequence: CTSSLSARTGGEPQHF.

This clonotype has just a few counts. This chain connects TRBV6-2 or TRBV6-3 to TRBJ2-5, with D perhaps TRBD1 or TRBD2 (5 bases each). Germline values: CDR1 MNHEY, CDR2 SVGEGT. Between the trimmed V and J ends, which lost 6 bases and 7 bases, there was a span of 15 bases. The CDR3 consists of 13 residues. The CDR3 coding sequence is TGTGCCAGCAGCTTGGACCCTGGGGGGACCCAGTACTTC. Its protein product is CASSLDPGGTQYF.

The chain has TRBV12-3 or TRBV12-4 and TRBJ2-1, with unresolved D. V lost 5 bases and J 10 bases, leaving 12 bases between the germline ends. CDR3 size: 12 residues. CDR3: CASSRTQREQFF. In nucleotides, the CDR3 is TGTGCCAGCAGTCGCACTCAAAGGGAGCAGTTCTTC.

Many counts were recorded for this clonotype. The V call is TRBV3-1, the J call TRBJ2-7, with no clear D. V lost 1 base to trimming and J lost 6 bases, with 7 bases between them. The germline V gene has CDR1 LGHDT and CDR2 YNNKEL (reference sequence). The CDR3 covers 12 residues. CDR3 loop: CASSQAGVEQYF. The DNA of the CDR3 is TGTGCCAGCAGCCAAGCTGGGGTCGAGCAGTACTTC.

The V and J genes are TRBV10-1 and TRBJ2-7; the match to TRBD2 covers 11 bases. CDR3 length: 16 residues. V dropped 4 bases and J dropped 3; count of bases not matched to a gene: 8. Germline V gene data show CDR1 as WNHNN and CDR2 as SYGVQD (reference sequence). DNA for the CDR3: TGCGCCAGCAGTGGGGGGCCCGGGACTAGCGGCTACGAGCAGTACTTC. It is translated as CASSGGPGTSGYEQYF.

This clonotype was seen a handful of times. The J gene is TRBJ2-1, the V gene TRBV20-1, with 8 bases that match TRBD2. The CDR3 length is 14 residues. With V trimmed by 7 bases and J by 0 bases, 5 bases remained unmatched. Germline CDR1 DFQATT, CDR2 SNEGSKA (reference sequence). The DNA for the CDR3 is TGCAGTGTTTTAGCGGGATACTCCTACAATGAGCAGTTCTTC. Amino acids: CSVLAGYSYNEQFF.

This clonotype occurred a few times. The chain recombines TRBV28 with TRBJ1-4; 7 bases fit TRBD1. This CDR3 contains 13 residues. The J segment lost 8 bases and the V segment lost 7 bases, leaving 7 bases of the junction unmatched. Germline V CDR1 and CDR2: MDHEN, SYDVKM. CDR3 in DNA: TGTGCCAGCACCATGACAGGGAACGAAAAACTGTTTTTT. Encoded protein: CASTMTGNEKLFF.

J is TRBJ2-1 and V is TRBV5-1, with 13 nucleotides matching TRBD2. V was clipped by 2 bases and J by 0 bases; unmatched bases: 5. The CDR3 runs 18 residues. From germline, CDR1 is SGHRS and CDR2 YFSETQ. This chain's CDR3 is CASSFWTSGRGSYNEQFF. In DNA form, the CDR3 reads TGCGCCAGCAGCTTTTGGACTAGCGGGAGAGGCTCCTACAATGAGCAGTTCTTC.

This clonotype was seen a handful of times. The chain is built from TRBV28 and TRBJ2-5, with D perhaps matching TRBD1 (6 bases). The CDR3 sequence is 14 residues long. Germline V CDR1 and CDR2: MDHEN, SYDVKM. Trimming cost V 5 bases and J 2 bases, with 12 bases left between them. The CDR3 bases are TGTGCCAGCAGTCAACAGGGATTTCAAGAGACCCAGTACTTC. Translating it yields CASSQQGFQETQYF.

This clonotype was observed a few times. The DNA for the CDR3 is TGTGCCAGCAGCTTACTGGGACAAGGAAACACCATATATTTT. Residues: CASSLLGQGNTIYF. This sequence joins TRBV5-5 and TRBJ1-3, with D maybe TRBD1 (6 bases). CDR1 and CDR2 from the germline V gene are SGHKS and YYEKEE (reference sequence). Trimming left V 2 bases short and J 4 bases short, with 10 bases between. The CDR3 is 14 residues long.

This clonotype was observed a handful of times. The chain carries TRBV12-3 or TRBV12-4 and TRBJ2-3, with 10 bases fitting TRBD2. V lost 5 bases to trimming and J lost 7 bases; unmatched junction nucleotides: 6. The CDR3 runs 14 residues. The CDR3 loop is CASSASGRAYTQYF. The CDR3 DNA reads TGTGCCAGCAGTGCGAGCGGGAGGGCATATACGCAGTATTTT.

This clonotype was recorded a few times. This chain connects TRBV20-1 to TRBJ1-6, with TRBD1 identical over 9 bases. This CDR3 contains 14 residues. V was pared by 3 bases and J by 9 bases, with 6 bases of the junction left unmatched. Looked up from germline, CDR1 is DFQATT and CDR2 is SNEGSKA (reference sequence). CDR3 protein: CSAREGQGGSPLHF. The CDR3, as DNA: TGCAGTGCTAGGGAGGGACAGGGTGGTTCACCCCTCCACTTT.

This clonotype was detected many times. V and J are TRBV20-1 and TRBJ2-1, with D perhaps matching TRBD1 or TRBD2 (5 bases each). CDR3 length equals 14 residues. Germline values: CDR1 DFQATT, CDR2 SNEGSKA (reference sequence). V shed 3 bases and J shed 4 bases, with 13 bases lying between them. The CDR3 reads CSARPWGSYNEQFF. The CDR3, as DNA: TGCAGTGCTAGGCCCTGGGGGAGTTACAATGAGCAGTTCTTC.